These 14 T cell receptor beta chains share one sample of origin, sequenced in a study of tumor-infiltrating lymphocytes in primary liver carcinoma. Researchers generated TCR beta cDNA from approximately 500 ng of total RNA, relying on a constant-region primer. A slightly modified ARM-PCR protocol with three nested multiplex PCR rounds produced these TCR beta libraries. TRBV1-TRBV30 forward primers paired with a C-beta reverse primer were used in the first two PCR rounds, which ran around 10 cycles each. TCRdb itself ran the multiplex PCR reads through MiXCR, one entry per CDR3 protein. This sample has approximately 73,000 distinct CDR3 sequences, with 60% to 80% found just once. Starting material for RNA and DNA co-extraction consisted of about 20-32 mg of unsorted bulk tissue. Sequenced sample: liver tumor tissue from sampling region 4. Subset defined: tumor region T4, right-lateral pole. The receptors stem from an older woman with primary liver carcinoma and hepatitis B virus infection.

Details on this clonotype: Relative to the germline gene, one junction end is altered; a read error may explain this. The CDR3 DNA is TGTGCCAGCAGTCCCGGGACAGGGGGCGCCTTTTCTGGGGCCAACCTCCTGGCTTTC. It yields the protein CASSPGTGGAFSGANLLAF. The V call is TRBV12-3 or TRBV12-4, the J call TRBJ2-6, with TRBD1 matching over 12 bases. The CDR3 is 19 residues long.

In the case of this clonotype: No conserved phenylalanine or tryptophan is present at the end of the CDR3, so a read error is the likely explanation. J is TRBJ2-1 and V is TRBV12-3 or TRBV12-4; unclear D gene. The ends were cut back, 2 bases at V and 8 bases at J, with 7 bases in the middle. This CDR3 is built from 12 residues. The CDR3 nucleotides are TGTGCCAGCAGTTTAAGTAATCATGAGCAGTTCCTC. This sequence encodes CASSLSNHEQFL.

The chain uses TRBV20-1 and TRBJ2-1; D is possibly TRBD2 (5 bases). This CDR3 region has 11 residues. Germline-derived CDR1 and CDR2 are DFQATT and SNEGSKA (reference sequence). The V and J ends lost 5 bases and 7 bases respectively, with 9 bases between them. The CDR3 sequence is CSAVSGNEQFF. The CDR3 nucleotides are TGCAGTGCTGTATCGGGAAATGAGCAGTTCTTC.

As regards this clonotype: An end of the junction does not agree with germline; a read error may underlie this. CDR3 nucleotides: TGCAGCGCACAGGGACTGGTGAACACCGGGAAGCTATCTTTT. It is translated as CSAQGLVNTGKLSF. The J gene is TRBJ2-2, the V gene TRBV29-1; D tentatively reads TRBD1 or TRBD2 (6 bases each). The CDR3 covers 14 residues. Germline CDR1 reads SQVTM; CDR2 reads ANQGSEA.

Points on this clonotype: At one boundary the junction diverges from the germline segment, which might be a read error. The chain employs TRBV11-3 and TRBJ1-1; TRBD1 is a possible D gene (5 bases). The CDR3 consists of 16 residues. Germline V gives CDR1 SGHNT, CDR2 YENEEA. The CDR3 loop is CVSSLVREYRNTKAFF. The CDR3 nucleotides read TGTGTCAGCAGCTTAGTCAGGGAATACCGGAACACTAAAGCTTTCTTT.

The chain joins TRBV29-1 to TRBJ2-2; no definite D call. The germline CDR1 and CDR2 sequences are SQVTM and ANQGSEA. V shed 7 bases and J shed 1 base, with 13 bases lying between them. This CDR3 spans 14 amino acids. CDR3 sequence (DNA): TGCAGCGCGATAGGGCCTCTGAACACCGGGGAGCTGTTTTTT. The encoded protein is CSAIGPLNTGELFF.

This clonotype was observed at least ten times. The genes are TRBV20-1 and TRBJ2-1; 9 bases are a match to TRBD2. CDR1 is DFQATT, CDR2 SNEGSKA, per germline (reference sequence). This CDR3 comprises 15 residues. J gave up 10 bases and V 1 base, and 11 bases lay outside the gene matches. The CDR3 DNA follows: TGCAGTGCTAGAGTACAGAATAGCGGGAGCGCGGAGCAGTTCTTC. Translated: CSARVQNSGSAEQFF.

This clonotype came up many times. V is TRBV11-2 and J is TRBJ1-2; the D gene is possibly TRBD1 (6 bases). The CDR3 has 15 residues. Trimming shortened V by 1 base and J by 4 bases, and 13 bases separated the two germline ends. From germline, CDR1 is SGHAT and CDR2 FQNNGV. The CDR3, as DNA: TGTGCCAGCAGCTTAGCCCCCCGGGGGCGCTATGGCTACACCTTC. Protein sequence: CASSLAPRGRYGYTF.

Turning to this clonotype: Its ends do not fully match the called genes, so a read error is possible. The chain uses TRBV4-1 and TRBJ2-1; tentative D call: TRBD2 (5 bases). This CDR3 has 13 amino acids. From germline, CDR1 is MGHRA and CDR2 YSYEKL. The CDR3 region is CASSSDYYNEQSF. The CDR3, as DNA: TGCGCCAGCAGCAGTGACTATTACAATGAGCAGTCCTTC.

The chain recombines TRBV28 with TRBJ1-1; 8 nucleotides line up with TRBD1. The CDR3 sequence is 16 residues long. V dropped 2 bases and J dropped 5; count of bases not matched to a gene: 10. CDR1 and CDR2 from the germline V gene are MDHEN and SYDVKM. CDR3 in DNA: TGTGCCAGCAGTTTAGGGTATGAGACAGGGGCAACTGAAGCTTTCTTT. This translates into CASSLGYETGATEAFF.

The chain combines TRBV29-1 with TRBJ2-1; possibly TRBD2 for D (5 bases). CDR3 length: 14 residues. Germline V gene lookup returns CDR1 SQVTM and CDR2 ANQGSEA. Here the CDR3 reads CSMHPRRRLDEQFF. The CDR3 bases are TGCAGTATGCATCCCAGGAGGCGTTTAGATGAGCAGTTCTTC.

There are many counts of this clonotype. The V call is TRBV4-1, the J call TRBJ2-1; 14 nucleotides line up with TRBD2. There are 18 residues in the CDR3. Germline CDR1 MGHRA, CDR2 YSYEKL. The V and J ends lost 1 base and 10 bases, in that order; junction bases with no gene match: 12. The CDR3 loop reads CASSQAGLAGALEGEQFF. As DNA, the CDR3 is TGCGCCAGCAGCCAAGCGGGACTAGCGGGGGCGTTAGAAGGAGAGCAGTTCTTC.

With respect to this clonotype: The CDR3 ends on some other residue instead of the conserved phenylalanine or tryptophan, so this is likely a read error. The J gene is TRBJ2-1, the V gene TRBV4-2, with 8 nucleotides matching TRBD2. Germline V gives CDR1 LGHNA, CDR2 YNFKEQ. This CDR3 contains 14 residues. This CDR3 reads CASSQGAGGNVQFL. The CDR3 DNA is TGTGCCAGCAGCCAAGGGGCGGGAGGCAATGTGCAGTTCCTC.

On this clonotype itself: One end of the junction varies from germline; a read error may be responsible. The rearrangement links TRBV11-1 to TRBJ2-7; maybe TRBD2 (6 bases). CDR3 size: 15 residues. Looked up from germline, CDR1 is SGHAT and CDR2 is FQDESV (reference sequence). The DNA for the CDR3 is TGTGCCAGCAGCCGGGGCGGGGCGAGGACCTACGAGCAGTACTTT. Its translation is CASSRGGARTYEQYF.